The 29 T cell receptor beta chains reported below all come from one sample, sequenced in a study of control samples from healthy donors and cancer patients. Libraries were prepared by immunoSEQ multiplex PCR; TCRdb keeps only in-frame clonotypes and omits some of them. The table has 140,000 to 150,000 clones, approximately 94% seen once. Material: blood. All receptors derive from a man younger than 30 in good health.

The V call is TRBV11-2, the J call TRBJ2-7; D ambiguous. There are 18 residues in the CDR3. The V gene lost 0 bases and the J gene lost 0 bases, with 18 bases spanning the gap. In germline, CDR1 is SGHAT, CDR2 FQNNGV. CDR3 in DNA: TGTGCCAGCAGCTTAGAAGCAGTTAGCTGGGTAAGCTCCTACGAGCAGTACTTC. The encoded protein is CASSLEAVSWVSSYEQYF.

V usage is TRBV30 and J usage is TRBJ1-1; possible D gene TRBD1, 6 bases. The CDR3 totals 13 residues. The V gene's germline CDR1 is GTSNPN and CDR2 SVGIG (reference sequence). The V gene lost 5 bases and the J gene lost 4 bases, with 14 bases spanning the gap. The CDR3 sequence is CAWSTRGITEAFF. The CDR3 DNA reads as TGTGCCTGGTCCACCAGGGGAATCACTGAAGCTTTCTTT.

The rearrangement joins TRBV5-6 to TRBJ1-2, with TRBD1 matching over 8 bases. The V gene end was trimmed by 4 bases and the J gene end by 8 bases; junction bases not matched to a gene: 4. The germline V gene has CDR1 SGHDT and CDR2 YYEEEE. The CDR3 has 12 amino acids. The DNA for the CDR3 is TGTGCCAGCAGCCCCGGGACAGGCGGCTACACCTTC. Its protein is CASSPGTGGYTF.

This sequence joins TRBV7-8 and TRBJ2-3; D unresolved. Germline V gene sequence: CDR1 SGHVS, CDR2 FQNEAQ. The V gene lost 3 bases and the J gene lost 0 bases, with 4 bases spanning the gap. CDR3 size: 13 residues. The chain's CDR3 is CASSFFSTDTQYF. The CDR3 bases are TGTGCCAGCAGCTTTTTCAGCACAGATACGCAGTATTTT. The full variable domain, completed using reference TRBV7-8 and TRBJ2-3, is GAGVSQSPRYKVAKRGQDVALRCDPISGHVSLFWYQQALGQGPEFLTYFQNEAQLDKSGLPSDRFFAERPEGSVSTLKIQRTQQEDSAVYLCASSFFSTDTQYFGPGTRLTVL.

This rearrangement joins TRBV10-3 to TRBJ1-1; D remains ambiguous. The V end was cut by 6 bases, the J end by 0 bases, with 14 bases between. From germline, CDR1 is ENHRY and CDR2 SYGVKD. The CDR3 length is 15 residues. CDR3 residues: CAIRDPWLLNTEAFF. The CDR3 DNA reads TGTGCCATCAGGGACCCGTGGCTATTGAACACTGAAGCTTTCTTT.

The chain is built from TRBV7-8 and TRBJ1-1; no definite D call. Looked up from germline, CDR1 is SGHVS and CDR2 is FQNEAQ. The V end lost 5 bases, the J end lost 6 bases, and 10 bases lay between the germline ends. The CDR3 runs 12 residues. CDR3 amino acids: CASSRGAAEAFF. In nucleotides, the CDR3 is TGTGCCAGCAGCCGCGGCGCAGCTGAAGCTTTCTTT.

In this sample, this clone turned up once. The rearrangement joins TRBV28 to TRBJ2-7; D unclear. V lost 1 base and J 6 bases, leaving 25 bases between the germline ends. This CDR3 contains 18 residues. CDR1 is MDHEN and CDR2 is SYDVKM in the germline V gene. This CDR3 is CASSLFRPPRSLGCEQYF. CDR3 in DNA: TGTGCCAGCAGTTTATTCCGGCCCCCTAGAAGTTTAGGCTGCGAGCAGTACTTC.

This clone was picked up a small number of times. CDR3 amino acids: CASSFTGSVSYEQYF. The DNA for the CDR3 is TGTGCCAGCAGCTTCACAGGGTCGGTATCCTACGAGCAGTACTTC. The V gene is TRBV7-2, the J gene TRBJ2-7; a weak D match, TRBD1 (6 bases). Looked up from germline, CDR1 is SGHTA and CDR2 is FQGNSA. The CDR3 has 15 amino acids. With 3 bases removed from V and 1 base from J, the gap between germline ends came to 13 bases. Drawing the rest from reference TRBV7-2 and TRBJ2-7, the complete variable domain is GAGVSQSPSNKVTEKGKDVELRCDPISGHTALYWYRQSLGQGLEFLIYFQGNSAPDKSGLPSDRFSAERTGGSVSTLTIQRTQQEDSAVYLCASSFTGSVSYEQYFGPGTRLTVT.

This rearrangement joins TRBV9 to TRBJ2-1; D is ambiguous. Germline V gene lookup returns CDR1 SGDLS and CDR2 YYNGEE. The CDR3 spans 18 residues. V was trimmed by 1 base and J by 0 bases, leaving 17 bases between them. CDR3 sequence (DNA): TGTGCCAGCAGCGTAAGTCACATCGGTAAGGGCTCCTACAATGAGCAGTTCTTC. Translating it yields CASSVSHIGKGSYNEQFF.

V is TRBV2 and J is TRBJ1-1, with a possible D match to TRBD1 (5 bases). The CDR3 has 12 residues. V dropped 9 bases and J dropped 1 base, with 9 bases sitting between them. Germline assignment: CDR1 SNHLY and CDR2 FYNNEI. The CDR3 nucleotides read TGTGCCAGGGTCGGGGGGAACACTGAAGCTTTCTTT. It encodes CARVGGNTEAFF.

This clone was observed a single time. J is TRBJ2-7 and V is TRBV6-5, with 9 bases matching TRBD1. This CDR3 region has 13 residues. Germline loops: CDR1 MNHEY, CDR2 SVGAGI. J lost 3 bases, V lost 10 bases, and 7 bases had no gene match. CDR3 protein: CAIRTGVGYEQYF. In DNA form, the CDR3 reads TGTGCCATCCGGACAGGGGTAGGCTACGAGCAGTACTTC.

The chain recombines TRBV19 with TRBJ1-5; D is perhaps TRBD1 (5 bases). This CDR3 contains 14 residues. V was clipped by 3 bases and J by 4 bases, with 10 bases between them. Per germline, CDR1 LNHDA and CDR2 SQIVND (reference sequence). CDR3 sequence reads: CASSISGRNQPQHF. The CDR3 DNA sequence: TGTGCCAGTAGTATTTCAGGGCGTAATCAGCCCCAGCATTTT.

The chain is built from TRBV3-1 (or the pseudogene TRBV3-2) and TRBJ1-2; D is perhaps TRBD1 (5 bases). Deletions cut 1 base from V and 4 bases from J, with 16 bases between. Germline CDR1 LGHDT, CDR2 YNNKEL (reference sequence). CDR3 length: 16 residues. The CDR3 region is CASSQVSWDGSYGYTF. DNA of the CDR3: TGTGCCAGCAGCCAAGTGTCCTGGGACGGTTCCTATGGCTACACCTTC.

The chain employs TRBV6-5 and TRBJ2-1; 7 positions match TRBD1. Unmatched junction bases numbered 6, after V lost 5 bases and J lost 5 bases. Germline V gives CDR1 MNHEY, CDR2 SVGAGI. The CDR3 sequence is 14 residues long. CDR3 bases: TGTGCCAGCAGTCTGGGGACAGACAACAATGAGCAGTTCTTC. Translation: CASSLGTDNNEQFF.

This clone was recorded only once. The chain couples TRBV4-1 to TRBJ2-7; possibly TRBD1 or TRBD2 for D (5 bases each). CDR1 and CDR2 (germline): MGHRA, YSYEKL. The CDR3 loop spans 16 amino acids. V dropped 4 bases and J dropped 3 bases, with 19 bases sitting between them. CDR3 amino acids: CASSPRARETNYEQYF. The CDR3 DNA reads TGCGCCAGCAGCCCCAGGGCGAGGGAAACCAACTACGAGCAGTACTTC.

CDR3 sequence: CASSQAREEETQYF. The DNA for the CDR3 is TGTGCCAGCAGCCAAGCGCGGGAGGAAGAGACCCAGTACTTC. The chain is built from TRBV3-1 (or the pseudogene TRBV3-2) and TRBJ2-5; 8 bases line up with TRBD2. Germline trimming cut 1 base from V and 3 bases from J; bases unmatched to any gene: 1. The germline gives CDR1 LGHDT, CDR2 YNNKEL (reference sequence). This CDR3 is 14 amino acids long.

This clone was seen once. This chain uses TRBV7-9 with TRBJ1-6; no clear D. Trimming cost V 1 base and J 5 bases, with 12 bases left between them. CDR1 is SEHNR, CDR2 FQNEAQ, per germline (reference sequence). This CDR3 region has 16 residues. This CDR3 reads CASSLGNLGDNSPLHF. CDR3 in DNA: TGTGCCAGCAGCTTAGGTAATCTGGGCGATAATTCACCCCTCCACTTT.

The CDR3 sequence: CASSSRLAGGYTDTQYF. The DNA for the CDR3 is TGTGCCAGCAGCTCCAGACTAGCGGGAGGTTACACAGATACGCAGTATTTT. The rearrangement links TRBV7-3 to TRBJ2-3, with 13 bases aligning to TRBD2. Germline CDR1 and CDR2: SGHTA and FQGTGA. CDR3 length: 17 residues. Trimming cost V 4 bases and J 2 bases; bases outside gene matches: 6.

This clone occurred a few times. This rearrangement joins TRBV9 to TRBJ1-3, with 7 bases identical to TRBD1. The CDR3 totals 17 residues. V shed 6 bases and J 0 bases; nucleotides not matched to a gene: 12. Germline V gives CDR1 SGDLS, CDR2 YYNGEE. In nucleotides, the CDR3 is TGTGCCAGCAACCCGGTAACAGCAGGGGGCTCTGGAAACACCATATATTTT. Its protein product is CASNPVTAGGSGNTIYF.

This clone has only one observation. The genes are TRBV30 and TRBJ2-7; the D gene is possibly TRBD1 (5 bases). The CDR3 spans 14 residues. Germline V gene sequence: CDR1 GTSNPN, CDR2 SVGIG (reference sequence). The V end lost 4 bases, the J end lost 4 bases, and 17 bases lay between the germline ends. The CDR3 is CAWTGTGSVYEQYF. CDR3 DNA sequence: TGTGCCTGGACCGGAACAGGTAGTGTTTACGAGCAGTACTTC. Filled out from reference TRBV30 and TRBJ2-7, the complete variable domain reads SQTIHQWPATLVQPVGSPLSLECTVEGTSNPNLYWYRQAAGRGLQLLFYSVGIGQISSEVPQNLSASRPQDRQFILSSKKLLLSDSGFYLCAWTGTGSVYEQYFGPGTRLTVT.

The CDR3 loop reads CASSPILVPSTDTQYF. The CDR3 nucleotides read TGCGCCAGCAGCCCGATACTAGTGCCAAGCACAGATACGCAGTATTTT. The chain links TRBV5-1 to TRBJ2-3; D is perhaps TRBD2 (5 bases). With 4 bases removed from V and 0 bases from J, the gap between germline ends came to 15 bases. The CDR3 has 16 amino acids. Germline values: CDR1 SGHRS, CDR2 YFSETQ.

The chain carries TRBV30 and TRBJ1-6; TRBD1 might be the D (5 bases). V lost 8 bases and J 7 bases, leaving 18 bases between the germline ends. This CDR3 has 14 amino acids. Germline V CDR1 and CDR2: GTSNPN, SVGIG (reference sequence). This chain's CDR3 is CATNHGGPNSPLHF. CDR3 nucleotides: TGTGCCACAAATCATGGGGGACCCAATTCACCCCTCCACTTT.

The chain couples TRBV5-1 to TRBJ1-3; D uncertain. The CDR3 has 16 amino acids. Germline V gene lookup returns CDR1 SGHRS and CDR2 YFSETQ. The V and J ends lost 3 bases and 0 bases respectively, with 13 bases between them. The CDR3 spells CASSWGSGLSGNTIYF. The CDR3 nucleotides read TGCGCCAGCAGCTGGGGTTCCGGGCTCTCTGGAAACACCATATATTTT.

This clone was seen once. The J gene is TRBJ2-1, the V gene TRBV28, with 11 bases aligning to TRBD2. J gave up 4 bases and V 8 bases, and 4 bases lay outside the gene matches. CDR1 is MDHEN, CDR2 SYDVKM, per germline. This CDR3 is built from 14 residues. CDR3 DNA: TGTGCCAGCCAACTAGCGGGAGATTACAATGAGCAGTTCTTC. Protein sequence: CASQLAGDYNEQFF.

The rearrangement joins TRBV6-8 to TRBJ2-7; 7 bases agree with TRBD1. Per the germline V gene, CDR1 is MNHGY and CDR2 is SAAAGT. The junction had 8 bases not matched to a gene; V was cut back by 7 bases and J by 2 bases. This CDR3 is built from 14 residues. CDR3 sequence (DNA): TGTGCCAGCAAGCCCCGGGACAGAACCTACGAGCAGTACTTC. It yields the protein CASKPRDRTYEQYF.

V usage is TRBV14 and J usage is TRBJ1-4; TRBD1 matches 8 bases. J gave up 9 bases and V 4 bases, and 4 bases lay outside the gene matches. CDR1 and CDR2 from the germline V gene are SGHDN and FVKESK. The CDR3 has 13 residues. CDR3 sequence: CASSPGGRQKLFF. CDR3 sequence (DNA): TGTGCCAGCAGCCCAGGGGGCCGGCAAAAACTGTTTTTT. Looking up the rest from reference TRBV14 and TRBJ1-4 gives the full variable domain: EAGVTQFPSHSVIEKGQTVTLRCDPISGHDNLYWYRRVMGKEIKFLLHFVKESKQDESGMPNNRFLAERTGGTYSTLKVQPAELEDSGVYFCASSPGGRQKLFFGSGTQLSVL.

This chain uses TRBV3-1 (or the pseudogene TRBV3-2) with TRBJ1-1; D is uncertain. The CDR3 is 16 residues long. The germline gives CDR1 LGHDT, CDR2 YNNKEL (reference sequence). The ends were cut back, 0 bases at V and 4 bases at J, with 15 bases in the middle. CDR3 region: CASSQETQRLGTEAFF. CDR3 DNA sequence: TGTGCCAGCAGCCAAGAAACCCAGCGGCTGGGCACTGAAGCTTTCTTT.

A few counts support this clone. The chain has TRBV5-1 and TRBJ2-2; D not resolved. CDR3 length: 15 residues. Deletions cut 0 bases from V and 1 base from J, with 7 bases between. Germline CDR1 and CDR2: SGHRS and YFSETQ. CDR3 coding DNA: TGCGCCAGCAGCTTGGCGCCAGAGAACACCGGGGAGCTGTTTTTT. Its translation is CASSLAPENTGELFF.

The chain has TRBV10-3 and TRBJ2-1, with 8 bases lining up with TRBD1. The CDR3 contains 18 residues. J was trimmed by 7 bases and V by 4 bases; bases with no gene match: 18. Germline V gene data show CDR1 as ENHRY and CDR2 as SYGVKD. The chain's CDR3 is CAISGQQTGGRLKNEQFF. The CDR3 DNA sequence: TGTGCCATCAGTGGCCAGCAAACAGGGGGGAGGCTTAAGAATGAGCAGTTCTTC.